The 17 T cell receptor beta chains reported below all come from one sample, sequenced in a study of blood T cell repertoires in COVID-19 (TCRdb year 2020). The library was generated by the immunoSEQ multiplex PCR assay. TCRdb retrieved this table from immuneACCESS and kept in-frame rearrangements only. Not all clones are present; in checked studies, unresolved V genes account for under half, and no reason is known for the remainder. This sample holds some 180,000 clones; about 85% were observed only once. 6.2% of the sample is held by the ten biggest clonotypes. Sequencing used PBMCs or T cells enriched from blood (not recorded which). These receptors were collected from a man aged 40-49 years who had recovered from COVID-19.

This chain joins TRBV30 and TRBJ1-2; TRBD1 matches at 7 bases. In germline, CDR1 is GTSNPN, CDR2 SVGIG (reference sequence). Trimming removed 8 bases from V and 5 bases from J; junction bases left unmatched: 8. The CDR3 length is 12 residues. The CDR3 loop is CARDRDKYGYTF. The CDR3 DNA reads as TGTGCCAGAGACAGGGATAAGTATGGCTACACCTTC.

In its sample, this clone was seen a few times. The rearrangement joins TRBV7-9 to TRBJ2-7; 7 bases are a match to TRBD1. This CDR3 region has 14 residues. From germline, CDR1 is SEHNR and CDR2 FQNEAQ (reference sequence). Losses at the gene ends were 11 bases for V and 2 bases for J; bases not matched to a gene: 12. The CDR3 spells CAGQNLGQTYEQYF. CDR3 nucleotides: TGTGCCGGCCAGAACTTGGGACAGACCTACGAGCAGTACTTC. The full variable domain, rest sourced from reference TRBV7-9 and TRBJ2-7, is DTGVSQNPRHKITKRGQNVTFRCDPISEHNRLYWYRQTLGQGPEFLTYFQNEAQLEKSRLLSDRFSAERPKGSFSTLEIQRTEQGDSAMYLCAGQNLGQTYEQYFGPGTRLTVT.

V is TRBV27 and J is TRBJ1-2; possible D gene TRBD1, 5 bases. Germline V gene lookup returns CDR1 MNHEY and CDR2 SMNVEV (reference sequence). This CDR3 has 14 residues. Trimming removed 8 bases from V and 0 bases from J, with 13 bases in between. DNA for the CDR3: TGTGCCAGCGCCTCCCCGACAGCTAACTATGGCTACACCTTC. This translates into CASASPTANYGYTF.

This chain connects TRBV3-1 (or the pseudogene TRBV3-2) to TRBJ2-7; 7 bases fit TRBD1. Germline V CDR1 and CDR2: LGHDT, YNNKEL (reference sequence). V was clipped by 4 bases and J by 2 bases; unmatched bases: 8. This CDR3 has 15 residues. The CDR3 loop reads CASSRGQVGTYEQYF. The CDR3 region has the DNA TGTGCCAGCAGCCGAGGACAGGTAGGAACCTACGAGCAGTACTTC.

CDR3 nucleotide sequence: TGTGCCACCAGCAGATACAGGGTAGGGTACGAGCAGTACTTC. Translation: CATSRYRVGYEQYF. The chain joins TRBV15 to TRBJ2-7, with D tentatively TRBD1 (6 bases). The CDR3 has 14 residues. Germline CDR1 LNHNV, CDR2 YYDKDF (reference sequence). V dropped 2 bases and J dropped 4 bases, with 12 bases sitting between them.

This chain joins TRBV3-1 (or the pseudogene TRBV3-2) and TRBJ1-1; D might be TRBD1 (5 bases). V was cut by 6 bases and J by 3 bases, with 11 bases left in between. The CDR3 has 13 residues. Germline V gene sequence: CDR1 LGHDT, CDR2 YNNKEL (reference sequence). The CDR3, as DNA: TGTGCCAGCAGTCCCCCAGGGTACACTGAAGCTTTCTTT. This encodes CASSPPGYTEAFF.

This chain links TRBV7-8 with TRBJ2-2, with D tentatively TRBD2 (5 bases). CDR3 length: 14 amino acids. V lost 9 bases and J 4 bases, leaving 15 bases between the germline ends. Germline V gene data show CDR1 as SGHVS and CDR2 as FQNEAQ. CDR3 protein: CASLTVRGTGELFF. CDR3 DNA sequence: TGTGCCAGTTTAACAGTACGGGGCACCGGGGAGCTGTTTTTT.

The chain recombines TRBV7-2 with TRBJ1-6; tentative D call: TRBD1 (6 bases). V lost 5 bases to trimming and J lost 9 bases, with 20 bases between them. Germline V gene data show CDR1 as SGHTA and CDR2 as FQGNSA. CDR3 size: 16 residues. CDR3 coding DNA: TGTGCCAGCAGCCTGGGGGCAGGCAGGGGAATTTCACCCCTCCACTTT. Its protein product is CASSLGAGRGISPLHF.

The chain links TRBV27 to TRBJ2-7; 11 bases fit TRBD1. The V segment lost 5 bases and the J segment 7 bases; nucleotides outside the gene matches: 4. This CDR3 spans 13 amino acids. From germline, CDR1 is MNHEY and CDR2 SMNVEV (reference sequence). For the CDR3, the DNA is TGTGCCAGCAGTAGGACAGGGGGCTGGGAGCAGTACTTC. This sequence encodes CASSRTGGWEQYF.

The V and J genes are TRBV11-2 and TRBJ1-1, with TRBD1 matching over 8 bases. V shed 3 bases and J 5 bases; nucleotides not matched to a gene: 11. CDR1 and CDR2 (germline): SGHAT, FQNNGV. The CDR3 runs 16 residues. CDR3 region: CASSFPIGRGHTEAFF. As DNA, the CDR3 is TGTGCCAGCAGCTTTCCCATAGGCAGGGGGCATACTGAAGCTTTCTTT.

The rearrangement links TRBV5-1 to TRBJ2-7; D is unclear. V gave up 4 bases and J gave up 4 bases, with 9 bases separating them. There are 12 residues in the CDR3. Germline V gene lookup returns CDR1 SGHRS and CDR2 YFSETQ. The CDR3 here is CASSPNKYEQYF. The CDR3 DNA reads TGCGCCAGCAGCCCGAACAAGTACGAGCAGTACTTC.

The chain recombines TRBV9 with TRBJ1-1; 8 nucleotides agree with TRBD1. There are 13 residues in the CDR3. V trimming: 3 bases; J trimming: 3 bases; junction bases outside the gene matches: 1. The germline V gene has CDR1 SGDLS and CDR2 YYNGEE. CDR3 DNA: TGTGCCAGCAGCGCACAGGGGGACACTGAAGCTTTCTTT. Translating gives CASSAQGDTEAFF.

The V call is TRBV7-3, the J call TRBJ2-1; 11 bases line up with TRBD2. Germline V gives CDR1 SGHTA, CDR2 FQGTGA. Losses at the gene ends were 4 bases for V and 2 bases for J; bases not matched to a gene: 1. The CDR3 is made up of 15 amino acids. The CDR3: CASSSGLAAYNEQFF. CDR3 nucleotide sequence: TGTGCCAGCAGCTCGGGACTAGCGGCCTACAATGAGCAGTTCTTC.

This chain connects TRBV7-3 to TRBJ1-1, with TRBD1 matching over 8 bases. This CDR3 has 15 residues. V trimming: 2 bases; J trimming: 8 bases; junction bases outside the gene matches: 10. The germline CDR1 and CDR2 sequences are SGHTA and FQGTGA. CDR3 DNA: TGTGCCAGCAGCTTAGCAGGGGGCTCCCCGGGGGAAGCTTTCTTT. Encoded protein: CASSLAGGSPGEAFF.

CDR3 nucleotides: TGTGCCAGCAGCCGGGACAAGAACACTGAAGCTTTCTTT. Encoded protein: CASSRDKNTEAFF. The chain uses TRBV3-1 (or the pseudogene TRBV3-2) and TRBJ1-1; perhaps TRBD1 as D (6 bases). Germline V lookup: CDR1 LGHDT, CDR2 YNNKEL (reference sequence). V was trimmed by 4 bases and J by 1 base, leaving 7 bases between them. This CDR3 has 13 amino acids.

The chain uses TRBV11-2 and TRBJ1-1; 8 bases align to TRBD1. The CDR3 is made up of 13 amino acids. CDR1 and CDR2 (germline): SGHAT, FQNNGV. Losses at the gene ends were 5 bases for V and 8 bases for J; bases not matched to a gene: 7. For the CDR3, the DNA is TGTGCCAGCAGCAACCTAGACAGGGGAGAAGCTTTCTTT. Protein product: CASSNLDRGEAFF.

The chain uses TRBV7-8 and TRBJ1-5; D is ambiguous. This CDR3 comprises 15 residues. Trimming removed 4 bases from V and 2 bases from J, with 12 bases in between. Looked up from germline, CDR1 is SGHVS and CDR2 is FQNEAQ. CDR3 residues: CASSSGTSGNQPQHF. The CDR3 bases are TGTGCCAGCAGCTCCGGTACGTCGGGCAATCAGCCCCAGCATTTT.